The 30 T cell receptor beta chains below were found in one sample sequenced in a study of shared clonotypes between healthy human individuals (TCRdb year 2020). Receptors were amplified or captured by the immunoSEQ multiplex PCR assay. TCRdb carries this immuneACCESS record with in-frame sequences only. Its versions omit some clonotypes, under half of them owing to an unresolved V gene in the studies checked, with the rest unexplained. This sample lists 1.6 million or so clones; around 95% were detected once. The leading ten clones occupy approximately 1% of the sample. Sequencing input: naive CD4+ T cells sorted from blood. Interpreted using the paper, the cell subset or site label stands for: CD45RA+ positively selected. The receptors originated from a man younger than 45 in good health.

This clone was detected once. V and J are TRBV6-5 and TRBJ1-2; a possible D gene is TRBD1 (5 bases). The CDR3 is 16 residues long. CDR1 and CDR2 (germline): MNHEY, SVGAGI. Trimming shortened V by 0 bases and J by 5 bases, and 16 bases separated the two germline ends. In DNA, the CDR3 is TGTGCCAGCAGTTACTCAAATTCGGGGGAACGGTATGGCTACACCTTC. This encodes CASSYSNSGERYGYTF.

V usage is TRBV10-2 and J usage is TRBJ2-1; 7 bases align to TRBD1. Germline assignment: CDR1 WSHSY and CDR2 SAAADI. The CDR3 contains 13 residues. V lost 10 bases, J lost 4 bases, and 7 bases stayed unmatched. In DNA form, the CDR3 reads TGCGCCACACTCCGGGACAGTTACAATGAGCAGTTCTTC. Its protein is CATLRDSYNEQFF.

This clone was detected a few times. The chain links TRBV7-2 to TRBJ1-2; no definite D call. There are 12 residues in the CDR3. The V gene lost 3 bases and the J gene lost 8 bases, with 10 bases spanning the gap. Germline lookup yields CDR1 SGHTA and CDR2 FQGNSA. For the CDR3, the DNA is TGTGCCAGCAGCTTGATCCCTCGGGGCTACACCTTC. This codes for CASSLIPRGYTF.

This clone was observed once. CDR3 coding DNA: TGTGCCAGCAGCTCTAAATACAGGGTAGGGCAAGAGACCCAGTACTTC. Translating it yields CASSSKYRVGQETQYF. The chain links TRBV11-2 to TRBJ2-5, with a possible D match to TRBD1 (6 bases). Trimming left V 4 bases short and J 2 bases short, with 17 bases between. The CDR3 runs to 16 residues. Germline V gene lookup returns CDR1 SGHAT and CDR2 FQNNGV. The full variable domain, with the rest looked up from reference TRBV11-2 and TRBJ2-5, is EAGVAQSPRYKIIEKRQSVAFWCNPISGHATLYWYQQILGQGPKLLIQFQNNGVVDDSQLPKDRFSAERLKGVDSTLKIQPAKLEDSAVYLCASSSKYRVGQETQYFGPGTRLLVL.

The chain links TRBV18 to TRBJ2-3; no reliable D call. Trimming pared 3 bases from V and 2 bases from J, leaving 18 bases between. Germline V CDR1 and CDR2: KGHSH, LQKENI. The CDR3 is made up of 17 amino acids. This CDR3 reads CASSPAVETAATDTQYF. The CDR3 region has the DNA TGTGCCAGCTCACCCGCCGTGGAAACCGCAGCCACAGATACGCAGTATTTT.

The chain employs TRBV27 and TRBJ1-4; 10 bases are shared with TRBD1. CDR3 length: 15 amino acids. Trimming took 5 bases from V and 8 from J; bases not matched to a gene: 8. The germline V gene has CDR1 MNHEY and CDR2 SMNVEV (reference sequence). The CDR3 sequence: CASSDTTGGREKLFF. CDR3 in DNA: TGTGCCAGCAGTGACACGACAGGGGGCCGGGAAAAACTGTTTTTT.

The genes are TRBV11-2 and TRBJ2-1; D is possibly TRBD1 (5 bases). Trimming removed 0 bases at V and 1 base at J, with 7 bases between. The CDR3 runs to 15 residues. CDR1 is SGHAT, CDR2 FQNNGV, per germline. The CDR3 coding sequence is TGTGCCAGCAGCTTAGAAGGGGCTTCCTACAATGAGCAGTTCTTC. This codes for CASSLEGASYNEQFF.

This rearrangement joins TRBV7-9 to TRBJ2-7, with a possible D match to TRBD2 (6 bases). CDR1 and CDR2 from the germline V gene are SEHNR and FQNEAQ (reference sequence). V was cut by 5 bases and J by 4 bases, with 12 bases left in between. The CDR3 sequence is 13 residues long. The CDR3 here is CASSLQRAYEQYF. CDR3 bases: TGTGCCAGCAGCCTTCAGCGGGCTTACGAGCAGTACTTC.

This chain joins TRBV5-1 and TRBJ2-7; TRBD1 matches at 9 bases. The CDR3 runs to 15 residues. J was trimmed by 5 bases and V by 4 bases; bases with no gene match: 10. CDR1 SGHRS and CDR2 YFSETQ come from the germline V gene. The CDR3 DNA is TGCGCCAGCAGCCCACGGACAGGGGCTGGCGACGAGCAGTACTTC. Protein sequence: CASSPRTGAGDEQYF. Looking up the rest from reference TRBV5-1 and TRBJ2-7 gives the full variable domain: KAGVTQTPRYLIKTRGQQVTLSCSPISGHRSVSWYQQTPGQGLQFLFEYFSETQRNKGNFPGRFSGRQFSNSRSEMNVSTLELGDSALYLCASSPRTGAGDEQYFGPGTRLTVT.

The chain employs TRBV5-1 and TRBJ1-4; no clear D. The germline V gene encodes CDR1 SGHRS and CDR2 YFSETQ. The CDR3 spans 14 residues. Trimming pared 4 bases from V and 8 bases from J, leaving 15 bases between. CDR3 residues: CASSPNKGGEKLFF. The CDR3 DNA reads as TGCGCCAGCAGCCCGAACAAGGGCGGGGAAAAACTGTTTTTT.

V usage is TRBV18 and J usage is TRBJ2-1; 9 bases map to TRBD1. V lost 5 bases and J lost 7; bases outside the gene matches: 12. Germline CDR1 KGHSH, CDR2 LQKENI. CDR3 length: 16 residues. CDR3 region: CASSSKAQGAYNEQFF. The CDR3 bases are TGTGCCAGCTCATCAAAGGCACAGGGGGCGTATAATGAGCAGTTCTTC.

V is TRBV28 and J is TRBJ2-5; D gene ambiguous. Per germline, CDR1 MDHEN and CDR2 SYDVKM. The V gene lost 0 bases and the J gene lost 4 bases, with 15 bases spanning the gap. This CDR3 has 16 residues. CDR3 sequence: CASSLWALTGLETQYF. The CDR3 DNA follows: TGTGCCAGCAGTTTATGGGCCTTAACCGGGTTAGAGACCCAGTACTTC.

This rearrangement joins TRBV28 to TRBJ2-7; unclear D gene. This CDR3 is built from 14 residues. Germline CDR1 and CDR2: MDHEN and SYDVKM. V dropped 7 bases and J dropped 3 bases, with 16 bases sitting between them. The CDR3 loop reads CASNYYRRSYEQYF. The CDR3 region has the DNA TGTGCCAGCAATTATTATCGACGCAGCTACGAGCAGTACTTC.

The chain is built from TRBV28 and TRBJ1-2, with D hard to call. Germline-derived CDR1 and CDR2 are MDHEN and SYDVKM. The V end lost 2 bases, the J end lost 5 bases, and 12 bases lay between the germline ends. This CDR3 comprises 14 residues. Here the CDR3 reads CASSLVGGSYGYTF. CDR3 coding DNA: TGTGCCAGCAGTTTAGTGGGAGGATCTTATGGCTACACCTTC.

This clone was seen just once. The V gene is TRBV10-1, the J gene TRBJ2-1; 13 bases align to TRBD2. The CDR3 runs to 17 residues. V gave up 3 bases and J gave up 6 bases; unmatched junction bases: 8. The germline V gene encodes CDR1 WNHNN and CDR2 SYGVQD (reference sequence). CDR3 coding DNA: TGCGCCAGCAGTGATATGACTAGCGGGAGGAAAGGCAATGAGCAGTTCTTC. Protein: CASSDMTSGRKGNEQFF.

The rearrangement uses TRBV11-2 and TRBJ2-1; 10 nucleotides agree with TRBD2. Germline V gene sequence: CDR1 SGHAT, CDR2 FQNNGV. With V trimmed by 10 bases and J by 6 bases, 12 bases remained unmatched. This CDR3 contains 15 residues. CDR3 loop: CATAASGRGGNEQFF. The CDR3 DNA sequence: TGTGCCACGGCCGCCAGCGGGAGGGGAGGCAATGAGCAGTTCTTC.

The V and J genes are TRBV6-5 and TRBJ2-3; D is perhaps TRBD1 (7 bases). Trimming took 5 bases from V and 0 from J, leaving 12 bases between them. Germline lookup yields CDR1 MNHEY and CDR2 SVGAGI. This CDR3 is 15 amino acids long. CDR3: CASSRRDSSTDTQYF. Here the CDR3 DNA reads TGTGCCAGCAGTCGGCGGGACAGTAGCACAGATACGCAGTATTTT.

The chain links TRBV5-1 to TRBJ1-1, with 7 bases fitting TRBD1. Germline V gives CDR1 SGHRS, CDR2 YFSETQ. V lost 6 bases and J lost 7; bases outside the gene matches: 18. The CDR3 has 16 residues. The CDR3 spells CASNQLLGTAGREAFF. The CDR3, as DNA: TGCGCCAGCAACCAATTATTAGGGACAGCTGGGCGTGAAGCTTTCTTT.

The chain is built from TRBV7-2 and TRBJ2-3, with D possibly matching TRBD1 (5 bases). The CDR3 has 13 amino acids. The germline gives CDR1 SGHTA, CDR2 FQGNSA. The V end was cut by 1 base, the J end by 4 bases, with 6 bases between. The CDR3 DNA reads as TGTGCCAGCAGCTTAGGGGGCGCAGATACGCAGTATTTT. Its protein is CASSLGGADTQYF.

The rearrangement links TRBV18 to TRBJ1-2, with TRBD1 identical over 7 bases. Germline V gives CDR1 KGHSH, CDR2 LQKENI. This CDR3 is built from 15 residues. Trimming at V came to 6 bases and at J to 3 bases, leaving 10 bases not matched to a gene. CDR3 nucleotide sequence: TGTGCCAGCTCGCGAGACAGGGCGATTGACTATGGCTACACCTTC. Translation: CASSRDRAIDYGYTF. Full variable domain (remainder filled in from reference TRBV18 and TRBJ1-2): NAGVMQNPRHLVRRRGQEARLRCSPMKGHSHVYWYRQLPEEGLKFMVYLQKENIIDESGMPKERFSAEFPKEGPSILRIQQVVRGDSAAYFCASSRDRAIDYGYTFGSGTRLTVV.

V usage is TRBV5-5 and J usage is TRBJ2-7, with D possibly TRBD1 on 6 matching bases. The CDR3 spans 14 residues. CDR1 SGHKS and CDR2 YYEKEE come from the germline V gene (reference sequence). V was trimmed by 4 bases and J by 6 bases, leaving 17 bases between them. The CDR3 sequence: CASSRGQSSFEQYF. In DNA, the CDR3 is TGTGCCAGCAGCCGTGGACAGAGTTCATTCGAGCAGTACTTC.

The chain carries TRBV7-3 and TRBJ1-1, with 8 bases matching TRBD1. Germline V gene sequence: CDR1 SGHTA, CDR2 FQGTGA. CDR3 length: 15 residues. After removal of 1 base from V and 4 bases from J, the junction contained 5 bases not matched to a gene. CDR3 sequence reads: CASSLRRTGSTEAFF. The CDR3 DNA reads as TGTGCCAGCAGCTTAAGGCGGACAGGGTCCACTGAAGCTTTCTTT.

The V gene is TRBV6-5, the J gene TRBJ1-3; 7 bases match TRBD1. The CDR3 totals 14 residues. Trimming cost V 3 bases and J 3 bases; bases outside gene matches: 2. Germline V gene lookup returns CDR1 MNHEY and CDR2 SVGAGI. DNA of the CDR3: TGTGCCAGCAGTTATAGGGGGCTTGGAAACACCATATATTTT. Protein sequence: CASSYRGLGNTIYF.

This chain joins TRBV5-4 and TRBJ2-7; D is possibly TRBD2 (6 bases). There are 16 residues in the CDR3. V lost 0 bases and J 2 bases, leaving 15 bases between the germline ends. Germline V gene sequence: CDR1 SGHNT, CDR2 YYREEE (reference sequence). CDR3 nucleotide sequence: TGTGCCAGCAGCTTGGGTGGGGCTTCTAGCGCCTACGAGCAGTACTTC. It codes for CASSLGGASSAYEQYF.

On this clone itself: Additional DNA sequences in this sample encode the identical CDR3. V is TRBV7-9 and J is TRBJ2-5; 8 bases align to TRBD1. CDR1 is SEHNR, CDR2 FQNEAQ, per germline (reference sequence). V was pared by 5 bases and J by 1 base, with 3 bases of the junction left unmatched. The CDR3 totals 14 residues. CDR3 coding DNA: TGTGCCAGCAGCCCAGGGACAGGCCAAGAGACCCAGTACTTC. It yields the protein CASSPGTGQETQYF.

This chain links TRBV9 with TRBJ2-5; 8 bases map to TRBD2. Germline CDR1 and CDR2: SGDLS and YYNGEE. The CDR3 length is 14 residues. The trim removed 2 bases at V and 5 bases at J, leaving 5 bases unmatched. The CDR3 loop is CASSVSGGPETQYF. CDR3 nucleotide sequence: TGTGCCAGCAGCGTTTCGGGAGGGCCTGAGACCCAGTACTTC.

This clone was recorded only once. The chain is built from TRBV7-3 and TRBJ2-1; the D gene is possibly TRBD1 (7 bases). Germline V lookup: CDR1 SGHTA, CDR2 FQGTGA. This CDR3 is built from 12 residues. Deletions cut 5 bases from V and 13 bases from J, with 15 bases between. The CDR3 loop is CASSPQGGAQFF. CDR3 nucleotides: TGTGCCAGCAGCCCCCAGGGGGGCGCACAGTTCTTC. Together with reference TRBV7-3 and TRBJ2-1, the CDR3 gives the full variable domain: GAGVSQTPSNKVTEKGKYVELRCDPISGHTALYWYRQSLGQGPEFLIYFQGTGAADDSGLPNDRFFAVRPEGSVSTLKIQRTERGDSAVYLCASSPQGGAQFFGPGTRLTVL.

The chain has TRBV10-3 and TRBJ2-7, with unresolved D. Trimming cost V 2 bases and J 2 bases, with 10 bases left between them. The germline gives CDR1 ENHRY, CDR2 SYGVKD. The CDR3 contains 14 residues. CDR3 loop: CAISEKGPTYEQYF. CDR3 in DNA: TGTGCCATCAGTGAGAAAGGGCCTACCTACGAGCAGTACTTC.

The chain combines TRBV5-1 with TRBJ2-7; unclear D gene. From germline, CDR1 is SGHRS and CDR2 YFSETQ. Trimming shortened V by 2 bases and J by 0 bases, and 18 bases separated the two germline ends. The CDR3 contains 17 residues. The CDR3 DNA follows: TGCGCCAGCAGCTTTCTCCTGGACGGAGACGTCTCCTACGAGCAGTACTTC. Translation: CASSFLLDGDVSYEQYF.

V gene TRBV5-4 combines with J gene TRBJ2-3, with D maybe TRBD2 (5 bases). This CDR3 has 16 residues. Germline V CDR1 and CDR2: SGHNT, YYREEE (reference sequence). Trimming took 4 bases from V and 0 from J, leaving 15 bases between them. The CDR3 DNA reads as TGTGCCAGCAGCCCACGGTCTAGCACAAGCACAGATACGCAGTATTTT. Translating gives CASSPRSSTSTDTQYF.